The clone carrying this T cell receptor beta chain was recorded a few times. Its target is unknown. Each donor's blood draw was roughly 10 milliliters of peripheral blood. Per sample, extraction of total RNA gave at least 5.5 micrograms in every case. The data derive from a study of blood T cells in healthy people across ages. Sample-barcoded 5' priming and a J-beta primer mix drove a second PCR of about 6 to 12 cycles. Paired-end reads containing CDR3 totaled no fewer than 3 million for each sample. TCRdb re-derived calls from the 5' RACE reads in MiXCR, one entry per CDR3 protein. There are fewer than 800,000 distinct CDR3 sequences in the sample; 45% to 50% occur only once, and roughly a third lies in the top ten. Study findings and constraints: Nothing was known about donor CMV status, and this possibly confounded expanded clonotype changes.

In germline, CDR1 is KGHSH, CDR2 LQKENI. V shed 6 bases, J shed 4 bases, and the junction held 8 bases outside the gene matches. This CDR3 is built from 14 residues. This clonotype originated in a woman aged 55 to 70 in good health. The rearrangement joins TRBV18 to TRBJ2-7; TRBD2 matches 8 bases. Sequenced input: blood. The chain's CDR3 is CASSAGTSSYEQYF. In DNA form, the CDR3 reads TGTGCCAGCTCCGCCGGGACTAGTTCGTACGAGCAGTACTTC.